The entry below gives a single T cell receptor (beta chain) sequence along with its context. The germline gives CDR1 SGHRS, CDR2 YFSETQ. The length of the CDR3 is 14 residues. Trimming took off 5 bases at V and 0 bases at J, with 9 bases between the two ends. Division of CD4+ cells produced a CD45RA+ naive subset and a CD45RA-negative memory subset. The sample is drawn from a study of shared clonotypes between healthy human individuals. Study overall: The donor pool was made up of two women and a few men aged 18 to 49.

The assay ran at deep level. Only in-frame clones appear in the TCRdb table, and some are missing; sequencing was by immunoSEQ multiplex PCR. The top ten hold about 0.068% of the sample, which has roughly 520,000 clones, about 96% seen once. This TCR was recovered from a woman in her 30s in good health. The sequenced sample consisted of naive CD4+ T cells sorted from blood. Subset noted: CD45RA+ positively selected. The chain couples TRBV5-1 to TRBJ1-3; no clear D gene. DNA of the CDR3: TGCGCCAGCAGAGGCGGAAGCTCTGGAAACACCATATATTTT. Amino acid sequence: CASRGGSSGNTIYF.